The 27 T cell receptor beta chains below all came from one sample that was sequenced in a study of cytomegalovirus exposure and HLA in healthy donors. PCR was performed using 60 Vbeta and 13 Jbeta primers. TCRdb's copy holds only in-frame clones and misses some; the assay was immunoSEQ multiplex PCR. The table records some 150,000 clones, approximately 74% of them present only once. The specimen sequenced was PBMCs. These receptor sequences come from a woman aged 25 to 39 in good health and CMV-seronegative.

This chain connects TRBV4-2 to TRBJ2-2; no clear D gene. The CDR3 extends over 13 amino acids. CDR1 is LGHNA and CDR2 is YNFKEQ in the germline V gene. V was cut by 1 base and J by 4 bases, with 4 bases left in between. CDR3 protein: CASSQAVTGELFF. The CDR3 nucleotides are TGTGCCAGCAGCCAAGCGGTCACCGGGGAGCTGTTTTTT.

The DNA for the CDR3 is TGCGCCAGCAGCCAAGATCCAGGTCAGGGTCCCTACGAGCAGTACTTC. Translated: CASSQDPGQGPYEQYF. This sequence joins TRBV4-3 and TRBJ2-7; D possibly corresponds to TRBD1 (5 bases). The CDR3 runs to 16 residues. The germline CDR1 and CDR2 sequences are LGHNA and YSLEER. V gave up 0 bases and J gave up 2 bases, with 14 bases separating them.

Of note for this clone: An end of the junction does not agree with germline; a read error may underlie this. This chain connects TRBV6-5 to TRBJ2-2; 7 bases match TRBD2. Germline assignment: CDR1 MNHEY and CDR2 SVGAGI. The CDR3 totals 12 residues. The DNA for the CDR3 is TGTGCCAGCAGCCAACTTGGGGGGGAGCTGCTTTTT. This translates into CASSQLGGELLF.

CDR3 sequence (DNA): TGTGCCAGCAGCCAAAATCTAGCGGGAGTGGAGACCCAGTACTTC. It translates to CASSQNLAGVETQYF. The chain recombines TRBV14 with TRBJ2-5; 10 nucleotides match TRBD2. The CDR3 extends over 15 amino acids. Losses at the gene ends were 2 bases for V and 5 bases for J; bases not matched to a gene: 5. Germline V gene sequence: CDR1 SGHDN, CDR2 FVKESK.

For the CDR3, the DNA is TGTGCCAGCAGTTATAGGGGCACGGCCTCCTACGAGCAGTACTTC. Translation gives CASSYRGTASYEQYF. The rearrangement joins TRBV7-6 to TRBJ2-7, with D possibly being TRBD1 (5 bases). There are 15 residues in the CDR3. Trimming removed 6 bases from V and 0 bases from J, with 15 bases in between. Looked up from germline, CDR1 is SGHVS and CDR2 is FNYEAQ.

The rearrangement uses TRBV30 and TRBJ1-2; 9 nucleotides agree with TRBD1. Germline V gene lookup returns CDR1 GTSNPN and CDR2 SVGIG (reference sequence). V gave up 7 bases and J gave up 4 bases; unmatched junction bases: 7. CDR3 length equals 13 residues. The CDR3 loop reads CASPTGGSYGYTF. CDR3 sequence (DNA): TGTGCCTCGCCGACAGGGGGGAGCTATGGCTACACCTTC.

This rearrangement joins TRBV4-2 to TRBJ1-4; 7 bases match TRBD1. V was clipped by 0 bases and J by 8 bases; unmatched bases: 6. Per germline, CDR1 LGHNA and CDR2 YNFKEQ. This CDR3 is 15 amino acids long. CDR3: CASSQEKTGEEKLFF. The CDR3 nucleotides read TGTGCCAGCAGCCAAGAGAAAACAGGGGAAGAAAAACTGTTTTTT.

The rearrangement joins TRBV5-6 to TRBJ2-2; TRBD2 aligns across 11 bases. Losses at the gene ends were 2 bases for V and 4 bases for J; bases not matched to a gene: 1. The germline V gene has CDR1 SGHDT and CDR2 YYEEEE. The CDR3 covers 15 residues. The CDR3 sequence: CASSLGLAGTGELFF. In nucleotides, the CDR3 is TGTGCCAGCAGCTTAGGACTAGCGGGCACCGGGGAGCTGTTTTTT.

This clone was found once. This chain links TRBV6-4 with TRBJ2-3; 13 bases line up with TRBD2. The germline CDR1 and CDR2 sequences are MRHNA and SNTAGT. This CDR3 is 15 amino acids long. V gave up 5 bases and J gave up 3 bases; unmatched junction bases: 2. The CDR3, as DNA: TGTGCCAGCAGTTTGACTAGCGGGGGGACAGATACGCAGTATTTT. Translated: CASSLTSGGTDTQYF.

The chain carries TRBV7-6 and TRBJ2-1; D is ambiguous. Looked up from germline, CDR1 is SGHVS and CDR2 is FNYEAQ. The CDR3 loop spans 16 amino acids. V was clipped by 4 bases and J by 0 bases, with 13 bases between them. The CDR3, as DNA: TGTGCCAGCAGCTCTAATAGCTGGAACTCCTACAATGAGCAGTTCTTC. Amino acid sequence: CASSSNSWNSYNEQFF.

A single count supports this clone. The chain combines TRBV28 with TRBJ2-7; 11 nucleotides line up with TRBD1. This CDR3 is built from 16 residues. V was pared by 4 bases and J by 1 base, with 6 bases of the junction left unmatched. Germline V CDR1 and CDR2: MDHEN, SYDVKM. The CDR3 sequence is CASSSIGTGGSYEQYF. The CDR3 DNA reads TGTGCCAGCAGTTCCATAGGGACAGGGGGTTCCTACGAGCAGTACTTC.

V is TRBV28 and J is TRBJ1-2; 9 positions agree with TRBD1. This CDR3 is 16 amino acids long. With 1 base clipped from V and 0 bases from J, the junction kept 3 bases outside the gene matches. Per germline, CDR1 MDHEN and CDR2 SYDVKM. The CDR3 reads CASSLSYRGPNYGYTF. The CDR3 DNA is TGTGCCAGCAGTTTATCTTACAGGGGGCCTAACTATGGCTACACCTTC.

This clone has only a few counts. The gene calls are TRBV30 and TRBJ1-5; D perhaps matches TRBD1 (5 bases). The germline V gene encodes CDR1 GTSNPN and CDR2 SVGIG (reference sequence). CDR3 length: 16 residues. V dropped 5 bases and J dropped 4 bases, with 21 bases sitting between them. CDR3 sequence (DNA): TGTGCCTGGGGTCCCGGAGGGGCGGAAGAAAATCAGCCCCAGCATTTT. As protein: CAWGPGGAEENQPQHF. Filled out from reference TRBV30 and TRBJ1-5, the complete variable domain reads SQTIHQWPATLVQPVGSPLSLECTVEGTSNPNLYWYRQAAGRGLQLLFYSVGIGQISSEVPQNLSASRPQDRQFILSSKKLLLSDSGFYLCAWGPGGAEENQPQHFGDGTRLSIL.

The CDR3, as DNA: TGTGCCAGCAGCCCAGGGGAAGTCGGGGCCAACGTCCTGACTTTC. This gives the protein CASSPGEVGANVLTF. This chain connects TRBV6-6 to TRBJ2-6, with D possibly TRBD1 on 6 matching bases. Germline CDR1 is MNHNY and CDR2 is SVGAGI (reference sequence). Deletions cut 6 bases from V and 4 bases from J, with 13 bases between. The CDR3 is 15 amino acids.

This clone was seen more than once but under ten times. The chain has TRBV28 and TRBJ2-1, with TRBD2 matching 7 bases. With V trimmed by 5 bases and J by 4 bases, 8 bases remained unmatched. There are 15 residues in the CDR3. In germline, CDR1 is MDHEN, CDR2 SYDVKM. CDR3 sequence reads: CASSEMWEGYNEQFF. CDR3 nucleotide sequence: TGTGCCAGCAGTGAGATGTGGGAGGGATACAATGAGCAGTTCTTC.

The CDR3 sequence: CASSPRTGPGSYEQYF. CDR3 in DNA: TGTGCCAGCAGCCCGAGGACAGGCCCGGGCTCCTACGAGCAGTACTTC. The genes are TRBV6-6 and TRBJ2-7; 7 bases match TRBD1. This CDR3 is built from 16 residues. Germline trimming cut 6 bases from V and 0 bases from J; bases unmatched to any gene: 11. Per germline, CDR1 MNHNY and CDR2 SVGAGI (reference sequence).

The rearrangement joins TRBV5-1 to TRBJ2-7; 7 bases map to TRBD1. Per germline, CDR1 SGHRS and CDR2 YFSETQ. This CDR3 is 14 amino acids long. V lost 0 bases to trimming and J lost 5 bases; unmatched junction nucleotides: 5. CDR3 protein: CASSLGQGWDEQYF. CDR3 sequence (DNA): TGCGCCAGCAGCTTGGGACAGGGTTGGGACGAGCAGTACTTC. Complete variable domain (other parts from reference TRBV5-1 and TRBJ2-7): KAGVTQTPRYLIKTRGQQVTLSCSPISGHRSVSWYQQTPGQGLQFLFEYFSETQRNKGNFPGRFSGRQFSNSRSEMNVSTLELGDSALYLCASSLGQGWDEQYFGPGTRLTVT.

This clone occurred a few times. The chain combines TRBV2 with TRBJ2-7; TRBD1 agrees at 10 bases. The ends lost 8 bases at V and 6 bases at J; junction bases unmatched: 13. The CDR3 sequence is 15 residues long. CDR1 and CDR2 from the germline V gene are SNHLY and FYNNEI. The DNA for the CDR3 is TGTGCCAGCTTGTTACTACCCGGGACAGGGGCCGAGCAGTACTTC. This encodes CASLLLPGTGAEQYF.

The V gene is TRBV10-3, the J gene TRBJ1-1; TRBD1 might be the D (5 bases). The CDR3 is made up of 15 amino acids. Trimming shortened V by 0 bases and J by 5 bases, and 13 bases separated the two germline ends. CDR1 and CDR2 (germline): ENHRY, SYGVKD. The CDR3 spells CAISESTQQETEAFF. In DNA form, the CDR3 reads TGTGCCATCAGTGAGTCGACCCAACAGGAGACTGAAGCTTTCTTT.

This rearrangement joins TRBV7-2 to TRBJ2-5; 7 bases align to TRBD1. Germline V gives CDR1 SGHTA, CDR2 FQGNSA. V trimming: 5 bases; J trimming: 3 bases; junction bases outside the gene matches: 9. CDR3 length: 15 residues. The CDR3 DNA reads TGTGCCAGCAGCCTTTTGGGAACAGGGGAAGAGACCCAGTACTTC. Translation: CASSLLGTGEETQYF.

The V and J genes are TRBV9 and TRBJ2-7; the D gene is possibly TRBD2 (6 bases). The germline V and J ends were trimmed by 7 bases and 7 bases, with 15 bases remaining between them. The CDR3 is 12 amino acids. Per the germline V gene, CDR1 is SGDLS and CDR2 is YYNGEE. For the CDR3, the DNA is TGTGCCAGCTCCCCGGGGGATCGGGAGCAGTACTTC. Its protein product is CASSPGDREQYF.

V gene TRBV18 combines with J gene TRBJ2-7; 7 nucleotides align to TRBD1. This CDR3 contains 14 residues. The germline V gene encodes CDR1 KGHSH and CDR2 LQKENI. With V trimmed by 5 bases and J by 5 bases, 9 bases remained unmatched. In DNA form, the CDR3 reads TGTGCCAGCTCAAAGGGGGCCTCACTTGACGAGCAGTACTTC. It yields the protein CASSKGASLDEQYF. The variable domain in full, with the rest retrieved from reference TRBV18 and TRBJ2-7, is NAGVMQNPRHLVRRRGQEARLRCSPMKGHSHVYWYRQLPEEGLKFMVYLQKENIIDESGMPKERFSAEFPKEGPSILRIQQVVRGDSAAYFCASSKGASLDEQYFGPGTRLTVT.

This chain links TRBV2 with TRBJ2-7, with a weak D call TRBD2 (6 bases). The germline V gene encodes CDR1 SNHLY and CDR2 FYNNEI. The V gene lost 4 bases and the J gene lost 3 bases, with 16 bases spanning the gap. This CDR3 is built from 15 residues. DNA for the CDR3: TGTGCCAGCAGTGTCGGGGGTCTTGGAGTCTACGAGCAGTACTTC. Its translation is CASSVGGLGVYEQYF.

This chain connects TRBV7-9 to TRBJ2-3; possible D gene TRBD2, 7 bases. Germline values: CDR1 SEHNR, CDR2 FQNEAQ (reference sequence). Trimming took 1 base from V and 0 from J, leaving 20 bases between them. The CDR3 has 19 amino acids. The CDR3 loop reads CASSLGEGGLLRSTDTQYF. In DNA form, the CDR3 reads TGTGCCAGCAGCTTAGGGGAGGGGGGCCTTCTCCGGAGCACAGATACGCAGTATTTT.

This clone was found a few times. This sequence joins TRBV15 and TRBJ2-2; D remains ambiguous. V lost 4 bases, J lost 3 bases, and 6 bases lay in between. This CDR3 spans 13 amino acids. From germline, CDR1 is LNHNV and CDR2 YYDKDF (reference sequence). CDR3 protein: CATSTSYTGELFF. As DNA, the CDR3 is TGTGCCACCAGCACCAGTTACACCGGGGAGCTGTTTTTT.

J is TRBJ2-3 and V is TRBV4-2; D is possibly TRBD1 (6 bases). The germline V gene encodes CDR1 LGHNA and CDR2 YNFKEQ. The CDR3 extends over 16 amino acids. With 4 bases removed from V and 1 base from J, the gap between germline ends came to 15 bases. CDR3 sequence (DNA): TGTGCCAGCAGCCGAGAGAACAGGGTTGGCACAGATACGCAGTATTTT. This gives the protein CASSRENRVGTDTQYF.

The chain is built from TRBV9 and TRBJ2-1, with D unresolved. CDR3 length: 13 residues. Germline V gives CDR1 SGDLS, CDR2 YYNGEE. Trimming stripped 2 bases from V and 7 bases from J, with 10 bases between. This chain's CDR3 is CASSVTLQNEQFF. CDR3 coding DNA: TGTGCCAGCAGCGTGACTCTACAAAATGAGCAGTTCTTC.